Listed here are 17 T cell receptor beta chains from one sample, sequenced in a study of cytomegalovirus exposure and HLA in healthy donors (dated by TCRdb to about 2017). The library was built by means of the immunoSEQ multiplex PCR assay. The multiplex PCR relied on a mix of 60 forward primers for TCR Vbeta segments and 13 reverse primers for TCR Jbeta segments. TCRdb's version of the immuneACCESS table is confined to in-frame rearrangements and falls short of the full clone set. An unresolved V gene accounts for under half of the shortfall where checked; the remainder is of unknown origin. Recorded for this sample are 150,000 or so clones; 75% to 85% of them occurred a single time. Jointly, the top ten make up approximately 5.6% of the sample. The sequencing sample was made of PBMCs. The receptors derive from a woman aged 40 to 50 in good health and CMV-seropositive.

The V call is TRBV30, the J call TRBJ1-3, with 8 bases identical to TRBD1. Germline V gene data show CDR1 as GTSNPN and CDR2 as SVGIG (reference sequence). Trimming at V came to 5 bases and at J to 3 bases, leaving 3 bases not matched to a gene. The CDR3 covers 13 residues. The CDR3 region is CAWGQGLGNTIYF. Written as DNA, the CDR3 is TGTGCCTGGGGACAGGGTCTTGGAAACACCATATATTTT.

This clone appeared a single time. This sequence joins TRBV7-2 and TRBJ1-1; D unclear. Trimming cost V 5 bases and J 7 bases, with 26 bases left between them. Per germline, CDR1 SGHTA and CDR2 FQGNSA. The CDR3 is 17 residues long. The CDR3 sequence: CASSIGRRLGGIGEAFF. The CDR3 DNA is TGTGCCAGCAGCATTGGACGGCGCTTAGGAGGGATCGGTGAAGCTTTCTTT.

This chain connects TRBV21-1 to TRBJ2-1; TRBD2, the D gene given by the table, was not confirmed from the DNA. TRBV21-1 is a recognized pseudogene. The CDR3 has 13 residues. The CDR3 reads CARVLAGHDEQFF. In DNA, the CDR3 is TGTGCCAGGGTCTTAGCGGGTCACGATGAGCAGTTCTTC.

This chain uses TRBV30 with TRBJ2-4; D might be TRBD2 (7 bases). The CDR3 totals 15 residues. Germline-derived CDR1 and CDR2 are GTSNPN and SVGIG (reference sequence). V lost 6 bases and J 2 bases, leaving 17 bases between the germline ends. As DNA, the CDR3 is TGTGCCTGCCAGTGGGGGGGCTTGACCAAAAACATTCAGTACTTC. Translated, it gives CACQWGGLTKNIQYF. Using reference TRBV30 and TRBJ2-4 for the parts outside the CDR3, the full variable domain is SQTIHQWPATLVQPVGSPLSLECTVEGTSNPNLYWYRQAAGRGLQLLFYSVGIGQISSEVPQNLSASRPQDRQFILSSKKLLLSDSGFYLCACQWGGLTKNIQYFGAGTRLSVL.

This sequence joins TRBV7-2 and TRBJ2-1; 8 bases are a match to TRBD1. The V gene's germline CDR1 is SGHTA and CDR2 FQGNSA. The length of the CDR3 is 16 residues. V dropped 1 base and J dropped 6; count of bases not matched to a gene: 8. The CDR3 sequence: CASSLGVRTGINEQFF. As DNA, the CDR3 is TGTGCCAGCAGCTTAGGGGTCCGGACAGGGATCAATGAGCAGTTCTTC.

The genes are TRBV5-1 and TRBJ1-1, with 9 bases fitting TRBD1. Looked up from germline, CDR1 is SGHRS and CDR2 is YFSETQ. Trimming cost V 7 bases and J 4 bases; bases outside gene matches: 14. The CDR3 contains 16 residues. The CDR3 DNA follows: TGCGCCAGCCTGAATCCCAACAGGGGGCTAGGCACTGAAGCTTTCTTT. Translation gives CASLNPNRGLGTEAFF.

This rearrangement joins TRBV18 to TRBJ2-3, with 10 bases identical to TRBD2. Germline V gene lookup returns CDR1 KGHSH and CDR2 LQKENI. The CDR3 runs to 16 residues. Trimming removed 3 bases from V and 2 bases from J; junction bases left unmatched: 5. The CDR3 nucleotides read TGTGCCAGCTCACCTCTAGCGGGAGCTCCCACAGATACGCAGTATTTT. This translates into CASSPLAGAPTDTQYF.

Here the CDR3 reads CASSPRGGLTATGELFF. For the CDR3, the DNA is TGTGCCAGCAGCCCCCGGGGGGGATTGACAGCCACCGGGGAGCTGTTTTTT. The chain combines TRBV7-9 with TRBJ2-2; 8 nucleotides line up with TRBD2. From germline, CDR1 is SEHNR and CDR2 FQNEAQ (reference sequence). V shed 5 bases and J 4 bases; nucleotides not matched to a gene: 12. The CDR3 is 17 amino acids. Using reference TRBV7-9 and TRBJ2-2 for the parts outside the CDR3, the full variable domain is DTGVSQNPRHKITKRGQNVTFRCDPISEHNRLYWYRQTLGQGPEFLTYFQNEAQLEKSRLLSDRFSAERPKGSFSTLEIQRTEQGDSAMYLCASSPRGGLTATGELFFGEGSRLTVL.

The sample holds one count of this clone. The chain employs TRBV18 and TRBJ2-7; tentative D call: TRBD1 (6 bases). V was trimmed by 1 base and J by 5 bases, leaving 21 bases between them. The CDR3 loop spans 17 amino acids. The V gene's germline CDR1 is KGHSH and CDR2 LQKENI. CDR3 residues: CASSPQGTGSYYDEQYF. The CDR3 DNA follows: TGTGCCAGCTCACCACAGGGAACAGGGTCCTATTACGACGAGCAGTACTTC.

This clone was counted a few times. This chain links TRBV5-1 with TRBJ2-7, with D possibly being TRBD1 (6 bases). CDR1 is SGHRS, CDR2 YFSETQ, per germline. CDR3 length: 14 residues. Trimming left V 4 bases short and J 3 bases short, with 14 bases between. The DNA of the CDR3 is TGCGCCAGCAGCCCCCCGGACAGACACTACGAGCAGTACTTC. Translated, it gives CASSPPDRHYEQYF.

This clone was observed a few times. This sequence joins TRBV7-3 and TRBJ2-1; a possible D gene is TRBD1 (5 bases). V was shortened by 0 bases and J by 7 bases, with 13 bases between the two germline ends. The germline V gene encodes CDR1 SGHTA and CDR2 FQGTGA. The CDR3 runs to 15 residues. This chain's CDR3 is CASSLTPGPVNEQFF. The CDR3 DNA follows: TGTGCCAGCAGCTTAACGCCAGGGCCGGTGAATGAGCAGTTCTTC.

The rearrangement uses TRBV9 and TRBJ2-1; TRBD2 agrees at 10 bases. CDR1 is SGDLS, CDR2 YYNGEE, per germline. V lost 3 bases, J lost 3 bases, and 12 bases stayed unmatched. The CDR3 totals 18 residues. The CDR3 DNA is TGTGCCAGCAGCGCAGGACTAGCGGAAGAGCTTCTCTACAATGAGCAGTTCTTC. Translated, it gives CASSAGLAEELLYNEQFF.

The rearrangement links TRBV19 to TRBJ2-3, with TRBD2 matching over 10 bases. Germline V gives CDR1 LNHDA, CDR2 SQIVND (reference sequence). The trim removed 4 bases at V and 3 bases at J, leaving 4 bases unmatched. This CDR3 is 15 amino acids long. DNA for the CDR3: TGTGCCAGTAGTACTCGTAGCGGGAGGACAGATACGCAGTATTTT. This translates into CASSTRSGRTDTQYF.

This clone was recorded only once. This chain connects TRBV27 to TRBJ1-1, with TRBD1 matching 7 bases. Germline V lookup: CDR1 MNHEY, CDR2 SMNVEV (reference sequence). This CDR3 is built from 14 residues. V gave up 0 bases and J gave up 5 bases; unmatched junction bases: 3. The CDR3 DNA follows: TGTGCCAGCAGTTTATCGCCAGGGGGAACTGAAGCTTTCTTT. This gives the protein CASSLSPGGTEAFF.

DNA for the CDR3: TGCAGCGTGCGAGACATCGAGCAGTACTTC. This encodes CSVRDIEQYF. This chain uses TRBV29-1 with TRBJ2-7; D is undetermined. Trimming pared 6 bases from V and 6 bases from J, leaving 9 bases between. The CDR3 extends over 10 amino acids. CDR1 is SQVTM, CDR2 ANQGSEA, per germline.

The chain employs TRBV5-4 and TRBJ2-1; no clear D. V was cut by 0 bases and J by 4 bases, with 11 bases left in between. Germline V gene data show CDR1 as SGHNT and CDR2 as YYREEE (reference sequence). This CDR3 contains 15 residues. The CDR3 spells CASSLGSSGYNEQFF. CDR3 in DNA: TGTGCCAGCAGCTTGGGAAGCTCTGGTTACAATGAGCAGTTCTTC.

This clone was observed a few times. The chain carries TRBV6-1 and TRBJ2-3; no reliable D call. This CDR3 is 13 amino acids long. Germline V CDR1 and CDR2: MNHNS, SASEGT. With 7 bases removed from V and 1 base from J, the gap between germline ends came to 9 bases. The CDR3 spells CASNIRGTDTQYF. The DNA of the CDR3 is TGTGCCAGCAACATCCGTGGCACAGATACGCAGTATTTT.